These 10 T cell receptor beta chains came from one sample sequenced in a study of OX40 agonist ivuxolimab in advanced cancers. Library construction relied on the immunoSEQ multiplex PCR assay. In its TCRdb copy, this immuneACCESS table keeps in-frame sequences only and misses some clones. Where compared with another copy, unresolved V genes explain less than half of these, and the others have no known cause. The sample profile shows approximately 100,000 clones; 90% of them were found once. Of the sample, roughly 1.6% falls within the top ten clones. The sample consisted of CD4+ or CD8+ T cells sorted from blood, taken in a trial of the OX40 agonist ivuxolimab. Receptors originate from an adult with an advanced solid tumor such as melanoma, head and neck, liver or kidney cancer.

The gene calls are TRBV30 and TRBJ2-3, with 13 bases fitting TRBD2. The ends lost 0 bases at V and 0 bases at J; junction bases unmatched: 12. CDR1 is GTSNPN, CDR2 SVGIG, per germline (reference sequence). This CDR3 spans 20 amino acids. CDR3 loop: CAWSVYIGLAGDPSTDTQYF. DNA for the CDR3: TGTGCCTGGAGTGTATATATCGGACTAGCGGGAGACCCGAGCACAGATACGCAGTATTTT.

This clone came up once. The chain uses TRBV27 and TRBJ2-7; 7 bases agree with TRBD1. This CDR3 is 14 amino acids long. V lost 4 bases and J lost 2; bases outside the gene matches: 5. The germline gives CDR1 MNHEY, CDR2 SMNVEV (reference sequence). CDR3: CASSSTGQAYEQYF. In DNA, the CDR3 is TGTGCCAGCAGTTCCACCGGACAGGCCTACGAGCAGTACTTC.

CDR3 region: CASSLSAGGVSGTQYF. The CDR3 DNA reads TGTGCCAGCAGCTTATCCGCAGGTGGGGTTTCAGGGACCCAGTACTTC. The genes are TRBV7-9 and TRBJ2-5; D ambiguous. Trimming left V 2 bases short and J 7 bases short, with 20 bases between. Germline assignment: CDR1 SEHNR and CDR2 FQNEAQ (reference sequence). CDR3 length: 16 amino acids.

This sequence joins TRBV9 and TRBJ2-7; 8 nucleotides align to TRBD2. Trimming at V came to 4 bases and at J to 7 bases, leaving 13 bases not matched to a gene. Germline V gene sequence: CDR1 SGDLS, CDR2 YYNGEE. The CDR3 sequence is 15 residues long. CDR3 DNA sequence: TGTGCCAGCAGCCCCGGGGGGGGGCGGGTCAGGGAGCAGTACTTC. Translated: CASSPGGGRVREQYF.

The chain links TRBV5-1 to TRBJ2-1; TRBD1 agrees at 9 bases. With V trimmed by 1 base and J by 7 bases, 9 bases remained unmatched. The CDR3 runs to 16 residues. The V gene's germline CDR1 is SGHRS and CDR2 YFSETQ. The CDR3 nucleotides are TGCGCCAGCAGCTTGAACGGGGACAGGGTCAATAATGAGCAGTTCTTC. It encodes CASSLNGDRVNNEQFF.

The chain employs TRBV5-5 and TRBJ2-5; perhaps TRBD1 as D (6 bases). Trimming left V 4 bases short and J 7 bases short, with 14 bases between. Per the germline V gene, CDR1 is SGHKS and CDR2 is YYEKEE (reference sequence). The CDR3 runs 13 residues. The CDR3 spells CASSPDSKGTQYF. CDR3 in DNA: TGTGCCAGCAGCCCGGACAGCAAGGGGACCCAGTACTTC.

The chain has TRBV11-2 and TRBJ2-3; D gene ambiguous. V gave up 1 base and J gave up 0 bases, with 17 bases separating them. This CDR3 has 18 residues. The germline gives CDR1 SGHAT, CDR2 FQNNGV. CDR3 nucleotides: TGTGCCAGCAGCTTAGTTCGACGCCCGAGTCCTAGCACAGATACGCAGTATTTT. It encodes CASSLVRRPSPSTDTQYF. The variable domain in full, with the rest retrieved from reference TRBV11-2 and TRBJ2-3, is EAGVAQSPRYKIIEKRQSVAFWCNPISGHATLYWYQQILGQGPKLLIQFQNNGVVDDSQLPKDRFSAERLKGVDSTLKIQPAKLEDSAVYLCASSLVRRPSPSTDTQYFGPGTRLTVL.

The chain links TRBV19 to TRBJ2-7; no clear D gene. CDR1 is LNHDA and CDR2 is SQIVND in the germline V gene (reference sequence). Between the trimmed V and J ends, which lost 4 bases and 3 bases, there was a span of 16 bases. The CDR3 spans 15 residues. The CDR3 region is CASSRGSPQNYEQYF. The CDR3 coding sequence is TGTGCCAGTAGTAGAGGCAGCCCTCAAAACTACGAGCAGTACTTC. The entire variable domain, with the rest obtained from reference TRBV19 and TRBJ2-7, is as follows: DGGITQSPKYLFRKEGQNVTLSCEQNLNHDAMYWYRQDPGQGLRLIYYSQIVNDFQKGDIAEGYSVSREKKESFPLTVTSAQKNPTAFYLCASSRGSPQNYEQYFGPGTRLTVT.

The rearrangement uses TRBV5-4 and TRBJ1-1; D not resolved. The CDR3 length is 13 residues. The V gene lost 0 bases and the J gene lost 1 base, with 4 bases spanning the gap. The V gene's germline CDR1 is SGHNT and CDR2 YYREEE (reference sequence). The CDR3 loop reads CASSLVANTEAFF. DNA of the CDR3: TGTGCCAGCAGCTTGGTCGCGAACACTGAAGCTTTCTTT.

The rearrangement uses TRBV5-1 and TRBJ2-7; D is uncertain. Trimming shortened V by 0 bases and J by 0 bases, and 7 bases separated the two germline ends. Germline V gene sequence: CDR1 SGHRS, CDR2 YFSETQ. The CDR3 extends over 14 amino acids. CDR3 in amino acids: CASSLARTSYEQYF. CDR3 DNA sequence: TGCGCCAGCAGCTTGGCCCGGACCTCCTACGAGCAGTACTTC.